The clone carrying this T cell receptor (beta chain) was counted ten times or more. Its antigen is unidentified. This blood was taken when hyperthyroidism was first diagnosed, before any ophthalmopathy symptoms existed. This sample was included in a study of T cells in Graves' hyperthyroidism and ophthalmopathy. Study findings and constraints: Appearing also in blood were most of the thyroid clonotypes expanded above 0.001.

This CDR3 has 14 residues. Germline V CDR1 and CDR2: LGHDT, YNNKEL (reference sequence). V lost 4 bases, J lost 2 bases, and 1 base stayed unmatched. From RNA transcripts, TCR beta CDR3 regions were amplified. In the first-round RT-PCR of the TCR CDR3, the HTBI primer set was used. Via MiXCR, TCRdb re-called the multiplex PCR reads, giving one row per CDR3 protein. The sample consists of hundreds of thousands of distinct CDR3 sequences, about 15% of them appearing once. This receptor was taken from a woman under 40 with Graves' hyperthyroidism that later progressed to Graves' ophthalmopathy. The chain couples TRBV3-1 to TRBJ2-1, with 8 bases matching TRBD1. Source material: blood. This CDR3 reads CASSRQGTYNEQFF. For the CDR3, the DNA is TGTGCCAGCAGCCGACAGGGGACCTACAATGAGCAGTTCTTC.